This T cell receptor beta chain was recovered during a study of T cell clonality in common variable immunodeficiency. This clone was observed at least ten times. Its antigen is currently unknown. The read halts 3 residues ahead of the CDR3 end, with the missing end drawn from the germline J gene. Study-wide points: Reportedly, TCR beta sequences from common variable immunodeficiency showed fewer deletions and N-nucleotide insertions. Shared TCRbeta clones were fewer between CVID subjects than controls.

The CDR3 runs 13 residues. Germline-derived CDR1 and CDR2 are DFQATT and SNEGSKA (reference sequence). V was trimmed by 2 bases and J by 6 bases, leaving 10 bases between them. TCRdb's table, derived via immunoSEQ multiplex PCR, lists solely in-frame clones and lacks some. Listed for the sample are about 44,000 clones, none seen a single time. The material sequenced was peripheral blood mononuclear cells. This TCR was recovered from a person between 18 and 69 years old in good health. The rearrangement links TRBV20-1 to TRBJ1-4; D gene uncertain. The CDR3 DNA, read in part, is TGCAGTGCTAGAACCCCCCAGGATGAAAAA. Residues: CSARTPQDEK. The whole CDR3 protein reads CSARTPQDEKLFF.